This passage covers 32 T cell receptor beta chains from one sample sequenced in a study of identical twins. TCRdb passed the 5' RACE reads through MiXCR, listing each CDR3 protein once. The sample has under 250,000 distinct CDR3 sequences; approximately 8.3% are singletons. The data were also submitted as part of a second study, on yellow fever vaccine responses in identical twins.

Material for sequencing was memory (CD45RO+) T cells sorted from blood. The receptors originated from a woman aged 18-30 years in good health.

The CDR3 DNA reads TGCAGTGCTAGATGGGATACGGGACAGGGATTCCCCGGGGAGCTGTTTTTT. It is translated as CSARWDTGQGFPGELFF. The rearrangement joins TRBV20-1 to TRBJ2-2, with 9 positions matching TRBD1. This CDR3 region has 17 residues. Germline CDR1 is DFQATT and CDR2 is SNEGSKA (reference sequence). Losses at the gene ends were 2 bases for V and 6 bases for J; bases not matched to a gene: 13.

This clonotype was found many times. The chain recombines TRBV5-1 with TRBJ2-7, with D unresolved. The CDR3 is 11 amino acids. Germline assignment: CDR1 SGHRS and CDR2 YFSETQ. The germline V and J ends were trimmed by 6 bases and 7 bases, with 11 bases remaining between them. The DNA of the CDR3 is TGCGCCAGCAAGGAAGGATTAGAGCAGTACTTC. Its translation is CASKEGLEQYF.

In this sample, this clonotype turned up a few times. One end of the junction fails to match germline, which may point to a read error. The chain joins TRBV7-7 to TRBJ2-1; 10 nucleotides match TRBD2. Germline loops: CDR1 SSHAT, CDR2 FNYEAQ (reference sequence). CDR3 length: 16 amino acids. The CDR3 sequence: CASSLRGTSVYNEQFF. In DNA, the CDR3 is TGTGCTAGCAGCTTGAGGGGGACTAGCGTCTACAATGAGCAGTTCTTC.

The chain is built from TRBV3-1 and TRBJ2-5; 10 nucleotides match TRBD1. Germline trimming cut 4 bases from V and 3 bases from J; bases unmatched to any gene: 14. This CDR3 has 18 residues. Germline assignment: CDR1 LGHDT and CDR2 YNNKEL (reference sequence). The CDR3 protein is CASSPTISGTGVEETQYF. The CDR3 DNA sequence: TGTGCCAGCAGCCCGACGATTTCGGGGACAGGGGTAGAAGAGACCCAGTACTTC.

This clonotype was seen many times. The genes are TRBV5-1 and TRBJ1-5, with TRBD1 as a possible D gene (6 bases). Germline CDR1 is SGHRS and CDR2 is YFSETQ. The CDR3 extends over 14 amino acids. The germline V and J ends were trimmed by 4 bases and 3 bases, with 11 bases remaining between them. This CDR3 is CASSEGHSNQPQHF. The DNA of the CDR3 is TGCGCCAGCAGCGAGGGACACTCCAATCAGCCCCAGCATTTT.

This clonotype has ten or more counts. The chain couples TRBV6-4 to TRBJ2-3, with TRBD2 identical over 9 bases. From germline, CDR1 is MRHNA and CDR2 SNTAGT. The CDR3 is 15 residues long. V shed 6 bases, J shed 4 bases, and the junction held 8 bases outside the gene matches. CDR3 nucleotide sequence: TGTGCCAGCAGCCCAGCGGGGGGCCCGGCAGATACGCAGTATTTT. Translating gives CASSPAGGPADTQYF.

This chain connects TRBV7-2 to TRBJ2-1; D call uncertain. Looked up from germline, CDR1 is SGHTA and CDR2 is FQGNSA. This CDR3 is built from 13 residues. Trimming left V 7 bases short and J 5 bases short, with 12 bases between. In DNA, the CDR3 is TGTGCCAGCACCCGGACCGCGAACAATGAGCAGTTCTTC. This translates into CASTRTANNEQFF.

The rearrangement uses TRBV7-9 and TRBJ2-7; TRBD1 matches 10 bases. V gave up 5 bases and J gave up 2 bases; unmatched junction bases: 6. From germline, CDR1 is SEHNR and CDR2 FQNEAQ (reference sequence). This CDR3 has 15 amino acids. The CDR3 protein is CASSRGTGAPYEQYF. CDR3 DNA: TGTGCCAGCAGCAGGGGGACAGGGGCTCCCTACGAGCAGTACTTC.

The rearrangement uses TRBV10-3 and TRBJ1-4; D is undetermined. V shed 4 bases and J shed 8 bases, with 11 bases lying between them. CDR1 ENHRY and CDR2 SYGVKD come from the germline V gene. The CDR3 consists of 13 residues. This CDR3 is CAISAGIREKLFF. The CDR3 nucleotides read TGTGCCATCAGTGCGGGGATTCGGGAAAAACTGTTTTTT.

The chain uses TRBV29-1 and TRBJ1-5; D is ambiguous. CDR1 is SQVTM and CDR2 is ANQGSEA in the germline V gene. V was shortened by 7 bases and J by 2 bases, with 18 bases between the two germline ends. The length of the CDR3 is 15 residues. The CDR3 nucleotides read TGCAGCGCCCTCTTCGGCGGGGTCGGCAATCAGCCCCAGCATTTT. Translating gives CSALFGGVGNQPQHF.

This clonotype was observed many times. The V call is TRBV28, the J call TRBJ2-7; 10 bases are shared with TRBD1. This CDR3 is 16 amino acids long. V shed 6 bases, J shed 3 bases, and the junction held 11 bases outside the gene matches. Germline loops: CDR1 MDHEN, CDR2 SYDVKM. CDR3 nucleotides: TGTGCCAGCAGCCCCGGACAGGGGGTTAGGTTCTACGAGCAGTACTTC. Translated, it gives CASSPGQGVRFYEQYF. The full variable domain, its missing parts supplied by reference TRBV28 and TRBJ2-7, is DVKVTQSSRYLVKRTGEKVFLECVQDMDHENMFWYRQDPGLGLRLIYFSYDVKMKEKGDIPEGYSVSREKKERFSLILESASTNQTSMYLCASSPGQGVRFYEQYFGPGTRLTVT.

This clonotype was counted ten times or more. V usage is TRBV20-1 and J usage is TRBJ2-3, with D possibly TRBD1 on 5 matching bases. V was shortened by 0 bases and J by 0 bases, with 13 bases between the two germline ends. CDR1 is DFQATT, CDR2 SNEGSKA, per germline (reference sequence). The CDR3 is made up of 16 amino acids. This CDR3 reads CSARDWGVSSTDTQYF. CDR3 nucleotides: TGCAGTGCTAGAGATTGGGGCGTATCTAGCACAGATACGCAGTATTTT.

This clonotype appeared many times. The chain has TRBV10-3 and TRBJ2-4; D is perhaps TRBD2 (5 bases). The CDR3 is 16 residues long. V lost 2 bases, J lost 1 base, and 12 bases lay in between. Germline CDR1 reads ENHRY; CDR2 reads SYGVKD. The CDR3 coding sequence is TGTGCCATCAGTGAGCGGTCTAGCATCGCCAAAAACATTCAGTACTTC. Its translation: CAISERSSIAKNIQYF.

This clonotype was detected only a few times. The J gene is TRBJ2-2, the V gene TRBV18; no clear D gene. Germline lookup yields CDR1 KGHSH and CDR2 LQKENI. The CDR3 is 15 residues long. Trimming shortened V by 4 bases and J by 1 base, and 10 bases separated the two germline ends. CDR3 bases: TGTGCCAGCTCACGAGCACGGCTGAACACCGGGGAGCTGTTTTTT. Protein sequence: CASSRARLNTGELFF.

This chain links TRBV18 with TRBJ2-5; 8 bases line up with TRBD2. The CDR3 runs to 14 residues. Germline V gives CDR1 KGHSH, CDR2 LQKENI. Trimming cost V 2 bases and J 5 bases; bases outside gene matches: 4. The CDR3 loop reads CASSPASGGETQYF. The CDR3, as DNA: TGTGCCAGCTCACCAGCGTCGGGAGGGGAGACCCAGTACTTC.

Only a few counts were recorded for this clonotype. The chain uses TRBV5-1 and TRBJ2-5; 12 nucleotides match TRBD2. Germline CDR1 and CDR2: SGHRS and YFSETQ. Unmatched junction bases numbered 7, after V lost 0 bases and J lost 4 bases. This CDR3 region has 17 residues. The DNA for the CDR3 is TGCGCCAGCAGCTTGGTTCTAGCGGGAGGGATATTAGAGACCCAGTACTTC. Its protein is CASSLVLAGGILETQYF.

This clonotype has just a few counts. This chain uses TRBV20-1 with TRBJ2-3, with 12 bases matching TRBD2. Germline V gene sequence: CDR1 DFQATT, CDR2 SNEGSKA (reference sequence). After removal of 3 bases from V and 10 bases from J, the junction contained 14 bases not matched to a gene. This CDR3 spans 16 amino acids. DNA for the CDR3: TGCAGTGCTAGCGATGAGGTGACTAGCGGGAGCGAAGCGCAGTATTTT. Translating gives CSASDEVTSGSEAQYF.

The chain has TRBV3-1 and TRBJ2-1, with 16 bases lining up with TRBD2. With 6 bases clipped from V and 2 bases from J, the junction kept 7 bases outside the gene matches. The V gene's germline CDR1 is LGHDT and CDR2 YNNKEL (reference sequence). The CDR3 has 18 residues. CDR3 nucleotide sequence: TGTGCCAGCAGTCCCGGGACTAGCGGGGGGGCCCCCTACAATGAGCAGTTCTTC. It encodes CASSPGTSGGAPYNEQFF.

At least ten counts were recorded for this clonotype. J is TRBJ2-7 and V is TRBV5-5; 11 positions agree with TRBD2. CDR3 length equals 16 residues. The V and J ends lost 1 base and 5 bases, in that order; junction bases with no gene match: 8. The germline V gene encodes CDR1 SGHKS and CDR2 YYEKEE (reference sequence). The CDR3 DNA follows: TGTGCCAGCAGCTTGTCTCTAGCGGGAGGTTTTGACGAGCAGTACTTC. Residues: CASSLSLAGGFDEQYF.

The genes are TRBV12-3 or TRBV12-4 and TRBJ2-7; 8 nucleotides align to TRBD2. V lost 11 bases, J lost 1 base, and 25 bases stayed unmatched. The CDR3 length is 19 residues. Here the CDR3 DNA reads TGTGCCCTCAGTTTAGCTCTCGGTAGCGGGGCGCTACGATCCTACGAGCAGTACTTC. It yields the protein CALSLALGSGALRSYEQYF.

This clonotype was detected only a few times. V and J are TRBV27 and TRBJ2-1; D not resolved. The CDR3 consists of 16 residues. CDR1 is MNHEY and CDR2 is SMNVEV in the germline V gene (reference sequence). V lost 4 bases to trimming and J lost 5 bases, with 18 bases between them. The CDR3 DNA sequence: TGTGCCAGCAGTTCACTAAGTCGGGCACCGCACAATGAGCAGTTCTTC. This encodes CASSSLSRAPHNEQFF.

This clonotype was found a few times. This chain connects TRBV9 to TRBJ1-4; D unresolved. This CDR3 has 15 residues. Germline CDR1 SGDLS, CDR2 YYNGEE. Trimming cost V 4 bases and J 0 bases, with 10 bases left between them. Written as DNA, the CDR3 is TGTGCCAGCAGCCTGAACTCAGCAACTAATGAAAAACTGTTTTTT. Encoded protein: CASSLNSATNEKLFF.

This clonotype came up once. The rearrangement uses TRBV5-6 and TRBJ2-3; D is ambiguous. The CDR3 loop spans 14 amino acids. Germline V gene lookup returns CDR1 SGHDT and CDR2 YYEEEE. Trimming stripped 0 bases from V and 6 bases from J, with 11 bases between. DNA for the CDR3: TGTGCCAGCAGCTTGGTTAGTATCCCGGATACGCAGTATTTT. It encodes CASSLVSIPDTQYF. Full variable domain (outside the CDR3, taken from reference TRBV5-6 and TRBJ2-3): DAGVTQSPTHLIKTRGQQVTLRCSPKSGHDTVSWYQQALGQGPQFIFQYYEEEERQRGNFPDRFSGHQFPNYSSELNVNALLLGDSALYLCASSLVSIPDTQYFGPGTRLTVL.

This clonotype was counted ten times or more. This sequence joins TRBV29-1 and TRBJ2-1; tentatively, D is TRBD1 (6 bases). The CDR3 sequence is 14 residues long. Trimming removed 1 base at V and 2 bases at J, with 9 bases between. Germline CDR1 reads SQVTM; CDR2 reads ANQGSEA. The CDR3 region has the DNA TGCAGCGTTGAAGCCAACAGGGCCTACAATGAGCAGTTCTTC. It codes for CSVEANRAYNEQFF.

The V and J genes are TRBV5-1 and TRBJ2-5; D remains unclear. V was trimmed by 4 bases and J by 5 bases, leaving 9 bases between them. This CDR3 has 12 residues. CDR1 SGHRS and CDR2 YFSETQ come from the germline V gene. The CDR3 loop is CASSAVWETQYF. The CDR3 DNA sequence: TGCGCCAGCAGCGCGGTGTGGGAGACCCAGTACTTC.

The rearrangement joins TRBV6-1 to TRBJ2-7, with D possibly matching TRBD1 (6 bases). V dropped 6 bases and J dropped 2 bases, with 11 bases sitting between them. CDR1 is MNHNS and CDR2 is SASEGT in the germline V gene. The CDR3 is 13 residues long. CDR3 in DNA: TGTGCCAGCAGGGGGGCCGCCACCTACGAGCAGTACTTC. Its translation: CASRGAATYEQYF.

Ten or more counts support this clonotype. The chain links TRBV20-1 to TRBJ2-5; a possible D gene is TRBD2 (6 bases). This CDR3 spans 14 amino acids. Germline assignment: CDR1 DFQATT and CDR2 SNEGSKA (reference sequence). Trimming left V 5 bases short and J 1 base short, with 14 bases between. Here the CDR3 DNA reads TGCAGTGCTTTTCCCTCGGGAGTCCAAGAGACCCAGTACTTC. Translation: CSAFPSGVQETQYF.

The chain couples TRBV3-1 to TRBJ2-3, with 8 nucleotides matching TRBD2. V lost 8 bases to trimming and J lost 6 bases; unmatched junction nucleotides: 10. The CDR3 totals 14 residues. Germline-derived CDR1 and CDR2 are LGHDT and YNNKEL (reference sequence). The chain's CDR3 is CASRAGVIGDTQYF. The CDR3 DNA follows: TGTGCCAGCCGAGCGGGGGTAATCGGGGATACGCAGTATTTT.

This clonotype was detected ten times or more. The chain links TRBV4-2 to TRBJ1-1; D gene unclear. Trimming cost V 1 base and J 1 base, with 10 bases left between them. CDR1 LGHNA and CDR2 YNFKEQ come from the germline V gene. This CDR3 is 15 amino acids long. The CDR3 here is CASSQGGYPNTEAFF. The CDR3, as DNA: TGTGCCAGCAGCCAAGGAGGGTACCCGAACACTGAAGCTTTCTTT.

Comments on this clonotype: This sequence may be a read error, since a much larger clone differs from it by one base. J is TRBJ2-5 and V is TRBV5-5; TRBD2 aligns across 8 bases. The germline gives CDR1 SGHKS, CDR2 YYEKEE (reference sequence). The CDR3 is 15 amino acids. DNA of the CDR3: TGTGTCAGCAGCTTGGCCACGGGGGGGCAAGAGACCCAGTACTTC. Translating it yields CVSSLATGGQETQYF.

This clonotype was picked up many times. This sequence joins TRBV12-3 or TRBV12-4 and TRBJ1-5; D is undetermined. The CDR3 sequence is 14 residues long. Trimming took off 3 bases at V and 1 base at J, with 7 bases between the two ends. CDR3 amino acids: CASSLISSNQPQHF. The CDR3 coding sequence is TGTGCCAGCAGTTTGATTTCGAGCAATCAGCCCCAGCATTTT.

This clonotype was detected only a few times. The J gene is TRBJ2-3, the V gene TRBV24-1, with D possibly being TRBD1 (5 bases). This CDR3 comprises 12 residues. CDR1 KGHDR and CDR2 SFDVKD come from the germline V gene. V shed 6 bases and J shed 6 bases, with 9 bases lying between them. CDR3 region: CATSPRGDTQYF. The CDR3 coding sequence is TGTGCCACCAGTCCTAGGGGTGATACGCAGTATTTT.